This is a list of T cell receptor beta chains from one sample in a study of T cells after yellow fever vaccination. TCRdb independently ran MiXCR on the 5' RACE reads; one entry per CDR3 protein. This table has about 74,000 distinct CDR3 sequences, around 6.9% appearing once. The sample in question was CD8+ T cells sorted from PBMCs, obtained 5 days after the first yellow fever vaccination. These receptor sequences come from a man aged 18 to 35 who received the YFV17D yellow fever vaccine. The CDR3 runs from the conserved cysteine through the conserved F or W. The D gene is left open where the match is weak. Only part of the rows carry a size: once, few, many, or a class if the clone is expanded.

d_call	clone_size	v_call	cdr3_length	j_call	cdr3_aa	cdr3_nt
-	few	TRBV4-1	15	TRBJ2-2	CASSQDGGTTGELFF	TGCGCCAGCAGCCAAGATGGGGGGACCACCGGGGAGCTGTTTTTT
-	many	TRBV12-3/TRBV12-4	14	TRBJ1-1	CASSFRYNNPEAFF	TGTGCCAGCAGTTTTCGGTATAATAACCCCGAAGCTTTCTTT
-	-	TRBV27	15	TRBJ1-1	CASSLSSGGVTEAFF	TGTGCCAGCAGTTTATCTTCGGGGGGGGTTACTGAAGCTTTCTTT
TRBD2	many	TRBV27	13	TRBJ2-3	CASSFLAGDTQYF	TGTGCCAGCAGTTTCCTAGCGGGGGATACGCAGTATTTT
TRBD1	-	TRBV7-9	14	TRBJ2-5	CASSTGTDQETQYF	TGTGCCAGCAGCACTGGGACAGATCAAGAGACCCAGTACTTC
TRBD1	-	TRBV4-1	15	TRBJ2-5	CASSQVDRVQETQYF	TGCGCCAGCAGCCAAGTAGACAGGGTCCAAGAGACCCAGTACTTC
TRBD1	many	TRBV7-3	15	TRBJ1-1	CASSSGQGLNTEAFF	TGTGCCAGCAGCTCCGGACAGGGCCTAAACACTGAAGCTTTCTTT
-	-	TRBV7-2	15	TRBJ2-7	CASSPGRISLHEQYF	TGTGCCAGCAGCCCCGGACGGATTTCCCTCCACGAGCAGTACTTC
-	-	TRBV7-2	14	TRBJ2-5	CASSFPRQAGTQYF	TGTGCCAGCAGCTTTCCCCGGCAGGCTGGGACCCAGTACTTC
-	many	TRBV14	13	TRBJ2-7	CASSFGPTYEQYF	TGTGCCAGCAGCTTCGGACCAACCTACGAGCAGTACTTC
-	many	TRBV5-5	15	TRBJ2-2	CASSLFSLDTGELFF	TGTGCCAGCAGCTTGTTCTCTCTAGACACCGGGGAGCTGTTTTTT
-	many	TRBV7-9	14	TRBJ2-1	CASSLLGLRSEQFF	TGTGCCAGCAGCCTGTTGGGATTAAGGAGTGAGCAGTTCTTC
-	many	TRBV4-1	13	TRBJ2-7	CASSPSQGNEQYF	TGCGCCAGCAGCCCGAGCCAGGGTAACGAGCAGTACTTC
-	few	TRBV6-2/TRBV6-3	14	TRBJ1-5	CASSLRGEAQPQHF	TGTGCCAGCAGTTTAAGGGGAGAAGCTCAGCCCCAGCATTTT
TRBD2	few	TRBV11-2	16	TRBJ2-5	CASSFFSGGAPQTQYF	TGTGCCAGCAGCTTTTTTAGCGGGGGGGCTCCGCAGACCCAGTACTTC
-	-	TRBV7-6	15	TRBJ2-1	CASSLGVGGGDEQFF	TGTGCCAGCAGCTTAGGAGTCGGAGGAGGAGATGAGCAGTTCTTC
-	few	TRBV25-1	13	TRBJ1-5	CASSDGNNQPQHF	TGTGCCAGCAGTGATGGAAACAATCAGCCCCAGCATTTT
TRBD2	many	TRBV4-3	17	TRBJ2-5	CASSQVTSGGPIKAQYF	TGCGCCAGCAGCCAGGTGACTAGCGGGGGCCCTATTAAGGCCCAGTACTTC
-	many	TRBV2	10	TRBJ1-1	CASMRTEAFF	TGTGCCAGCATGCGGACTGAAGCTTTCTTT
-	many	TRBV4-3	15	TRBJ2-3	CASSPWDESTDTQYF	TGCGCCAGCAGCCCGTGGGACGAAAGCACAGATACGCAGTATTTT
TRBD1	few	TRBV14	15	TRBJ2-5	CASSQSGQGVQTQYF	TGTGCCAGCAGCCAATCTGGGCAGGGGGTACAGACCCAGTACTTC
-	many	TRBV7-9	12	TRBJ2-1	CASSELVLEQFF	TGTGCCAGCAGCGAACTAGTGCTTGAGCAGTTCTTC
-	-	TRBV5-6	15	TRBJ2-5	CASSDSGTRQETQYF	TGTGCCAGCAGCGACAGTGGGACGCGCCAAGAGACCCAGTACTTC
-	many	TRBV5-6	15	TRBJ1-5	CASSFGNRVHQPQHF	TGTGCCAGCAGCTTTGGGAACAGGGTCCATCAGCCCCAGCATTTT
-	many	TRBV3-1	15	TRBJ2-2	CASRTGDFSAGELFF	TGTGCCAGCAGGACTGGGGATTTTAGTGCCGGGGAGCTGTTTTTT
-	few	TRBV19	15	TRBJ2-1	CASSIIWGSYNEQFF	TGTGCCAGTAGTATAATATGGGGGTCCTACAATGAGCAGTTCTTC
-	many	TRBV11-2	16	TRBJ2-1	CASSLTASILYNEQFF	TGTGCCAGCAGCTTAACAGCATCAATCCTATACAATGAGCAGTTCTTC
-	few	TRBV30	11	TRBJ2-1	CAWSVNNEQFF	TGTGCCTGGAGTGTAAATAATGAGCAGTTCTTC
-	few	TRBV12-3/TRBV12-4	14	TRBJ1-2	CASGWSLQNYGYTF	TGTGCCAGCGGCTGGTCACTCCAAAACTATGGCTACACCTTC
-	few	TRBV12-3/TRBV12-4	12	TRBJ2-2	CASSTSVVELFF	TGTGCCAGCAGCACATCGGTGGTCGAGCTGTTTTTT
-	few	TRBV2	12	TRBJ2-7	CATSGRPYEQYF	TGTGCCACCTCGGGACGGCCTTACGAGCAGTACTTC
TRBD1	few	TRBV4-1	15	TRBJ2-7	CASSQDPGTGYEQYF	TGCGCCAGCAGCCAAGATCCGGGGACAGGATACGAGCAGTACTTC
-	many	TRBV7-6	15	TRBJ2-2	CASSPGAAETGELFF	TGTGCCAGCAGCCCTGGAGCAGCGGAAACCGGGGAGCTGTTTTTT
TRBD1	few	TRBV12-3/TRBV12-4	18	TRBJ1-5	CASSSGGGQGQWRQPQHF	TGTGCCAGCAGTTCGGGGGGAGGACAGGGGCAGTGGCGTCAGCCCCAGCATTTT
TRBD1	few	TRBV6-1	17	TRBJ1-2	CASSATTGGASGYGYTF	TGTGCCAGCAGTGCCACGACAGGGGGCGCTTCTGGCTATGGCTACACCTTC
-	many	TRBV7-8	14	TRBJ2-7	CASTVAPRHYEQYF	TGTGCCAGCACGGTAGCCCCTCGGCACTACGAGCAGTACTTC
TRBD1	many	TRBV25-1	10	TRBJ2-1	CATGGDEQFF	TGTGCCACAGGGGGTGATGAGCAGTTCTTC
TRBD2	few	TRBV20-1	15	TRBJ2-3	CSAPGLAGDTDTQYF	TGCAGTGCCCCGGGACTAGCGGGGGACACAGATACGCAGTATTTT
-	few	TRBV5-5	13	TRBJ1-2	CASSLEQIYGYTF	TGTGCCAGCAGCTTGGAACAGATCTATGGCTACACCTTC
-	-	TRBV27	13	TRBJ2-7	CASSLPSSGEQYF	TGTGCCAGCAGTTTACCGAGTAGTGGCGAGCAGTACTTC
-	-	TRBV6-2/TRBV6-3	12	TRBJ2-1	CARKVGWGEQFF	TGTGCCCGCAAAGTAGGGTGGGGTGAGCAGTTCTTC
TRBD1	many	TRBV7-9	16	TRBJ1-1	CASSLDRGPRNTEAFF	TGTGCCAGCAGCTTAGACAGGGGGCCCCGGAACACTGAAGCTTTCTTT
-	many	TRBV4-2	14	TRBJ2-1	CASSQDSLLNEQFF	TGTGCCAGCAGCCAAGATTCCCTTCTCAATGAGCAGTTCTTC
-	many	TRBV4-1	15	TRBJ1-2	CASSQDRGGNYGYTF	TGCGCCAGCAGCCAAGATCGGGGAGGAAACTATGGCTACACCTTC
-	many	TRBV4-1	13	TRBJ2-3	CASAGTATDTQYF	TGCGCCAGCGCCGGGACTGCCACAGATACGCAGTATTTT